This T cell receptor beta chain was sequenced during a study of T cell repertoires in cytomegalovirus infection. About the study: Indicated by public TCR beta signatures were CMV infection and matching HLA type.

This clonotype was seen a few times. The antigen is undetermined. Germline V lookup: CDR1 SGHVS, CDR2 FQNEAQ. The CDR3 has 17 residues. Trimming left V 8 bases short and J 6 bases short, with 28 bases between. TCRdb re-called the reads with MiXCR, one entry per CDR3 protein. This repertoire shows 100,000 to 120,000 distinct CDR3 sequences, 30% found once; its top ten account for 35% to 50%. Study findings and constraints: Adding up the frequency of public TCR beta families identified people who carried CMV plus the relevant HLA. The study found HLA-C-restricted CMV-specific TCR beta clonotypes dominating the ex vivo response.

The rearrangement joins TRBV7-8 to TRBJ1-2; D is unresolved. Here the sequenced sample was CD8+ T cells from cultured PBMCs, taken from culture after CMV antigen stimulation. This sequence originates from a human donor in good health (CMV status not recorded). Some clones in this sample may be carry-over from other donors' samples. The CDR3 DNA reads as TGTGCCAGCGCCCATCCCCTAAAGATTGGGAAGTTTGATGGCTACACCTTC. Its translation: CASAHPLKIGKFDGYTF.